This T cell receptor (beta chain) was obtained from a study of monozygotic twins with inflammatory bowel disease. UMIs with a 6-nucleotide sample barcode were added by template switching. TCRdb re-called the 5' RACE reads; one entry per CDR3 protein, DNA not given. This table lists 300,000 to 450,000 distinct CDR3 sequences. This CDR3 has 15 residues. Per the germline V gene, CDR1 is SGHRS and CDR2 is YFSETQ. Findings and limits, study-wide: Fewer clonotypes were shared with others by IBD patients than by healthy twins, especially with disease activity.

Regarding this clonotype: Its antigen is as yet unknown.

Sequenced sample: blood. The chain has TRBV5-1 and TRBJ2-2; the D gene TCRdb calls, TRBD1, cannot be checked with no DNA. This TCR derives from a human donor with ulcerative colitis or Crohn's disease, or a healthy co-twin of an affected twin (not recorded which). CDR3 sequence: CASSLGQGSTGELFF.